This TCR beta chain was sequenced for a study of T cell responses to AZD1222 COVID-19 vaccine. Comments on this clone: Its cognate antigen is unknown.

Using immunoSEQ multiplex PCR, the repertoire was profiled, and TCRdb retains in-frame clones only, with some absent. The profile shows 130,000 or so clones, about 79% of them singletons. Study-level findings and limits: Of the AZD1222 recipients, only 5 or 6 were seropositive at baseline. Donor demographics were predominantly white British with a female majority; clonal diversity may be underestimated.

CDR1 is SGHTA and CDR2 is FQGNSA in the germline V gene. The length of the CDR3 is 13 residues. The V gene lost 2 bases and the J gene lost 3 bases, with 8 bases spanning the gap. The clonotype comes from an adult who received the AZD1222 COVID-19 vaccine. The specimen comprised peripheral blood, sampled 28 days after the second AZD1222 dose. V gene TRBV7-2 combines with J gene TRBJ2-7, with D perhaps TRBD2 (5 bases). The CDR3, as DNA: TGTGCCAGCAGCTTATCCCGGGGCTACGAGCAGTACTTC. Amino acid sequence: CASSLSRGYEQYF. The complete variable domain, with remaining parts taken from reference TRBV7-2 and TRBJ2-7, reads GAGVSQSPSNKVTEKGKDVELRCDPISGHTALYWYRQSLGQGLEFLIYFQGNSAPDKSGLPSDRFSAERTGGSVSTLTIQRTQQEDSAVYLCASSLSRGYEQYFGPGTRLTVT.